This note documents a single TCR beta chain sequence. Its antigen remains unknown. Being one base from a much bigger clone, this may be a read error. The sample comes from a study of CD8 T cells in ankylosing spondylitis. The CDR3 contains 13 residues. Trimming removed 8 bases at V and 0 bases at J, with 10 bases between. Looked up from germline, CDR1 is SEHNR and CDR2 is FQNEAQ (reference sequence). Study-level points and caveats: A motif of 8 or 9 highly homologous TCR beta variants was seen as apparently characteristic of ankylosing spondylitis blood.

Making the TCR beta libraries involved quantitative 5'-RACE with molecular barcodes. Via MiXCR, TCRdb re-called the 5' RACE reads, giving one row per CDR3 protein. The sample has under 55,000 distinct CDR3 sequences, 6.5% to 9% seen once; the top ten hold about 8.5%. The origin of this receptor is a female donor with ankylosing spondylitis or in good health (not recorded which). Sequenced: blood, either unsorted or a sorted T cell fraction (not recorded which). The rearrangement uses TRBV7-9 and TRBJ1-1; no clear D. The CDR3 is CASGREMNTEAFF. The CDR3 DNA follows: TGTGCCAGCGGCCGAGAGATGAACACTGAAGCTTTCTTT.